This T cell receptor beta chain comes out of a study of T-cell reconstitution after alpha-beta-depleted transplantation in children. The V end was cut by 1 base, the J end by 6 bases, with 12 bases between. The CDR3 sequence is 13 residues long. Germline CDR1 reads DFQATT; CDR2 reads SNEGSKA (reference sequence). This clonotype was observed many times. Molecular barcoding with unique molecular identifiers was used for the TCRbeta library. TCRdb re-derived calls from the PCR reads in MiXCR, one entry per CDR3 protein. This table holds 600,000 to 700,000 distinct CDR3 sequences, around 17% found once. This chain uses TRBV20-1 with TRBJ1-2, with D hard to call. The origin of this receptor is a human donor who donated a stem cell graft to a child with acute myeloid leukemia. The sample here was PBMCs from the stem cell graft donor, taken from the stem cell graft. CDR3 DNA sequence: TGCAGTGCTAGAGCAATCGGGAAAGATGGCTACACCTTC. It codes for CSARAIGKDGYTF.